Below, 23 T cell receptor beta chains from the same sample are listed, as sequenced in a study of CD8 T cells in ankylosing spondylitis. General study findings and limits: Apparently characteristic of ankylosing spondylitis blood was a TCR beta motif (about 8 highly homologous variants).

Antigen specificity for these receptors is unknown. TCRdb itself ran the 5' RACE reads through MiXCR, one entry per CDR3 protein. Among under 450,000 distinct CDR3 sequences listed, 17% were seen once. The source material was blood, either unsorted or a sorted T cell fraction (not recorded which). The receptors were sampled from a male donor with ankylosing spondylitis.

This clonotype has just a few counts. The CDR3 nucleotides are TGTGCCACCAGTGACCGCCAAGAGACCCAGTACTTC. Its protein is CATSDRQETQYF. This chain uses TRBV24-1 with TRBJ2-5; no clear D. V was trimmed by 4 bases and J by 1 base, leaving 3 bases between them. Germline V gene lookup returns CDR1 KGHDR and CDR2 SFDVKD. The CDR3 runs to 12 residues.

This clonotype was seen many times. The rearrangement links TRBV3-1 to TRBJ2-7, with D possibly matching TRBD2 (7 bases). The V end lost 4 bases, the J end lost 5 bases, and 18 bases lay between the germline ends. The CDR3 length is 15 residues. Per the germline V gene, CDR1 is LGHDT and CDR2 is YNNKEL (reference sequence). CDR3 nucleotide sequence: TGTGCCAGCAGCCCGGCGGGGGCGTCGGGGAACGAGCAGTACTTC. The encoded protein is CASSPAGASGNEQYF.

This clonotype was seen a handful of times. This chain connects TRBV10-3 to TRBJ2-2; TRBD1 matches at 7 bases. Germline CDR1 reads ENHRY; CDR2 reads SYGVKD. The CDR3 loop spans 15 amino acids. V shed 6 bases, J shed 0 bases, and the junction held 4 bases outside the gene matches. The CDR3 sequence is CAIRPTGANTGELFF. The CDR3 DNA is TGTGCCATCAGACCTACAGGGGCGAACACCGGGGAGCTGTTTTTT.

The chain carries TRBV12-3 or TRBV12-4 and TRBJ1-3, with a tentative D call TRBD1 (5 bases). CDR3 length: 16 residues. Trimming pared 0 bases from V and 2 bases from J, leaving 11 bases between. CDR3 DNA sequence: TGTGCCAGCAGTTTAGCGGGGACTGCAACTGGAAACACCATATATTTT. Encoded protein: CASSLAGTATGNTIYF.

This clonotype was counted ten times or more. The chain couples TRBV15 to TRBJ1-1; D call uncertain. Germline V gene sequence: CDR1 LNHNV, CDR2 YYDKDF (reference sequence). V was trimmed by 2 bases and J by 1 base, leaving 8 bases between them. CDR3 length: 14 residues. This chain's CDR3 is CATSRSQANTEAFF. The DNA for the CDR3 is TGTGCCACCAGCAGAAGCCAGGCGAACACTGAAGCTTTCTTT.

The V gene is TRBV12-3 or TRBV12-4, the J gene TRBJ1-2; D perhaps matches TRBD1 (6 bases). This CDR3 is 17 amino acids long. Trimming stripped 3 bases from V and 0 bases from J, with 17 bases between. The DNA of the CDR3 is TGTGCCAGCAGTTTGGACAGACTCGCTATTACTAACTATGGCTACACCTTC. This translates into CASSLDRLAITNYGYTF.

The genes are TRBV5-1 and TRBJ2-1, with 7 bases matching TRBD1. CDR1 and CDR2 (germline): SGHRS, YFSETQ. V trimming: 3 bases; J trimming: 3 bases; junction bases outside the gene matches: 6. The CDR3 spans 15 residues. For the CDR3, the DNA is TGCGCCAGCAGCTCGACAGGGTCTAACTACAATGAGCAGTTCTTC. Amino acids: CASSSTGSNYNEQFF.

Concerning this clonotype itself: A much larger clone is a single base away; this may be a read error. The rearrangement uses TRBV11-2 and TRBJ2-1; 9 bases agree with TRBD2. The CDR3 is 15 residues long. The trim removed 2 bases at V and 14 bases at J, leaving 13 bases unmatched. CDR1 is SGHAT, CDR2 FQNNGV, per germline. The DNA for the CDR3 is TGTGCCAGCAGCTTACAGTTAGCGGGGGTCCGGTGGGAGTTCTTC. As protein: CASSLQLAGVRWEFF.

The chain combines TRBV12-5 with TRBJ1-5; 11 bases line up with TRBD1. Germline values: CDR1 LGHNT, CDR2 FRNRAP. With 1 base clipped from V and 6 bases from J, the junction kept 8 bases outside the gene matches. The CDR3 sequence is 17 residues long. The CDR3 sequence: CASGLGPDRGLGQPQHF. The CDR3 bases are TGTGCTAGTGGTTTGGGGCCGGACAGGGGGCTTGGTCAGCCCCAGCATTTT.

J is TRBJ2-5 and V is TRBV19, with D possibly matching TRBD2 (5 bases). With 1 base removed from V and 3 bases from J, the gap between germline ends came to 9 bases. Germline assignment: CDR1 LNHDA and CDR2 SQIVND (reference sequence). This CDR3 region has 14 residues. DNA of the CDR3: TGTGCCAGTAGTATAGGGGTGGGAGAAGAGACCCAGTACTTC. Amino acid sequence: CASSIGVGEETQYF. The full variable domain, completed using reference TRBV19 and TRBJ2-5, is DGGITQSPKYLFRKEGQNVTLSCEQNLNHDAMYWYRQDPGQGLRLIYYSQIVNDFQKGDIAEGYSVSREKKESFPLTVTSAQKNPTAFYLCASSIGVGEETQYFGPGTRLLVL.

The CDR3 coding sequence is TGCGCCAGCAGCCAAGAGACCCATGACAGGGTTGCTGAAGCTTTCTTT. This encodes CASSQETHDRVAEAFF. The chain couples TRBV4-1 to TRBJ1-1; 7 bases line up with TRBD1. The length of the CDR3 is 16 residues. Looked up from germline, CDR1 is MGHRA and CDR2 is YSYEKL. V lost 0 bases and J lost 6; bases outside the gene matches: 10.

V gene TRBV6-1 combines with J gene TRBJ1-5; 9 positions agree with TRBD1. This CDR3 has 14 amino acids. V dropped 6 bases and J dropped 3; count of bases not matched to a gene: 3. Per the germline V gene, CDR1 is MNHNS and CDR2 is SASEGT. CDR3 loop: CASRGTGFNQPQHF. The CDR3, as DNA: TGTGCCAGCAGAGGGACAGGGTTCAATCAGCCCCAGCATTTT.

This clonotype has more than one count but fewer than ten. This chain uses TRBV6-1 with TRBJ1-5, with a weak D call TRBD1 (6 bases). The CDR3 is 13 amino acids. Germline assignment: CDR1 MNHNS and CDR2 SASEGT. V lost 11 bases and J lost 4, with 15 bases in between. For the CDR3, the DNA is TGTGCCTCGGCGGGGGGCGGGAATCAGCCCCAGCATTTT. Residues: CASAGGGNQPQHF.

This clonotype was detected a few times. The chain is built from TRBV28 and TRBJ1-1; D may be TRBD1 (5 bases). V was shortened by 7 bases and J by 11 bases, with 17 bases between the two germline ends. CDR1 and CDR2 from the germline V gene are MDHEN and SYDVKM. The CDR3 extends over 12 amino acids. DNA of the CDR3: TGTGCCAGCACCATGGGGGGAGGGAATGCTTTCTTT. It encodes CASTMGGGNAFF.

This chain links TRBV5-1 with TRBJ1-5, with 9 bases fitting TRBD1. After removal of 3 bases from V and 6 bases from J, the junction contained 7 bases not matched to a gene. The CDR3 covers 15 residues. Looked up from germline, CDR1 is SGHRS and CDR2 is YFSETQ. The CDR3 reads CASSWGTGLSQPQHF. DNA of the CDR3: TGCGCCAGCAGCTGGGGGACAGGGTTATCTCAGCCCCAGCATTTT.

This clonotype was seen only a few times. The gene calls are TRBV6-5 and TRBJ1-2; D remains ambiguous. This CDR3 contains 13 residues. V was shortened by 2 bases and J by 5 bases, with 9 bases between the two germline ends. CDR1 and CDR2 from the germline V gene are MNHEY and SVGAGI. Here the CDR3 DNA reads TGTGCCAGCAGTTACAGGAGTTCATATGGCTACACCTTC. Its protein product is CASSYRSSYGYTF.

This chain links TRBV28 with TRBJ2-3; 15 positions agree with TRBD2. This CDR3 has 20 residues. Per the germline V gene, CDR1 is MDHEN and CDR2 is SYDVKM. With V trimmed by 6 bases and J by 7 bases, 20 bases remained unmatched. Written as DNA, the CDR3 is TGTGCCAGCAGCCCAATACCGGGGGGGGGACTAGCGGGAGGCCTAAATACGCAGTATTTT. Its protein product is CASSPIPGGGLAGGLNTQYF.

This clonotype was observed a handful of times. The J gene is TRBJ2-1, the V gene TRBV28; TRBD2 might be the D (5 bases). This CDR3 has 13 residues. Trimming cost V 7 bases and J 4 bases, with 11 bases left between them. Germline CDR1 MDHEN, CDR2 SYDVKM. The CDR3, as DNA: TGTGCCAGCATACTCCCGGGGTACAATGAGCAGTTCTTC. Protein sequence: CASILPGYNEQFF.

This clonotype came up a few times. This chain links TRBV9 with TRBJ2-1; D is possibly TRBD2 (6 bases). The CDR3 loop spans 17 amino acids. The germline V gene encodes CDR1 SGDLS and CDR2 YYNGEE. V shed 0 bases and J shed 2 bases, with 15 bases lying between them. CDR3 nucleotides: TGTGCCAGCAGCGTAGTTCCTAGCGTGAGAACCTACAATGAGCAGTTCTTC. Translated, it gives CASSVVPSVRTYNEQFF.

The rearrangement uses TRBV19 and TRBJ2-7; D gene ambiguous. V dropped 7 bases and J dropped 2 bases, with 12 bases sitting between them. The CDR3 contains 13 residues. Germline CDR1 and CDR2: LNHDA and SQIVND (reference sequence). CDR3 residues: CASTGNCPYEQYF. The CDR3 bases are TGTGCCAGTACCGGTAATTGCCCCTACGAGCAGTACTTC.

CDR3 sequence: CASSFAGRGEKLFF. In nucleotides, the CDR3 is TGTGCCAGCAGTTTCGCGGGGCGGGGTGAAAAACTGTTTTTT. The chain carries TRBV12-3 or TRBV12-4 and TRBJ1-4; weak D call: TRBD1 (5 bases). V dropped 3 bases and J dropped 7 bases, with 12 bases sitting between them. The CDR3 has 14 residues.

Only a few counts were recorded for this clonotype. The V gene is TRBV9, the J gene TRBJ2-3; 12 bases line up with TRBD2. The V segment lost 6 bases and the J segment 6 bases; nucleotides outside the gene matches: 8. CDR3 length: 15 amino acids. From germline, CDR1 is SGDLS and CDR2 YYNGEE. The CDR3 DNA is TGTGCCAGCACGAGACTAGCGGGAGTATCGGATACGCAGTATTTT. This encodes CASTRLAGVSDTQYF.

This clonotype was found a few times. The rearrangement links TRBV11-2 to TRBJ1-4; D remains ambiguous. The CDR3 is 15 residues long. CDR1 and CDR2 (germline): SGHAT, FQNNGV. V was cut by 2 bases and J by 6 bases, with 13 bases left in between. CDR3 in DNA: TGTGCCAGCAGCTTAACGACGAGTGGGGATGAAAAACTGTTTTTT. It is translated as CASSLTTSGDEKLFF.